This is a list of T cell receptor beta chains from one sample in a study of blood T cell repertoires in COVID-19. Generated by immunoSEQ multiplex PCR, the TCRdb table keeps only in-frame clones and is missing some. The sample carries 250,000 to 350,000 clones, around nine tenths recorded once. Specimen: peripheral blood. The receptors were sampled from a woman aged 55-70 years with acute or convalescent COVID-19. Both conserved end residues are trimmed from each CDR3. Rows may omit the clone size; those that give it use once, few, many or a size class.

j_call v_call clone_size cdr3_aa
TRBJ1-2 TRBV28 - ASSQDRVRGYT
TRBJ1-2 TRBV10-3 few AISFTGYGYT
TRBJ2-2 TRBV7-2 - ASSSGLPPGELF
TRBJ1-2 TRBV19 - ASRPGQGGGYT
TRBJ2-1 TRBV5-1 - ASSSPRDSISSYNEQF
TRBJ2-7 TRBV30 - AWSVFGLDFEQY
TRBJ1-1 TRBV28 - ASRGQDLEAF
TRBJ1-1 TRBV3-1/TRBV3-2 once ASSWDRQEAF
TRBJ2-1 TRBV6-2/TRBV6-3 - ASSKLAGGNNEQF
TRBJ2-7 TRBV14 - ASSRLAGGTNYEQY
TRBJ2-2 TRBV5-1 - ASSRAGNTGELF
TRBJ2-2 TRBV5-8 - ASTGVSNTGELF
TRBJ1-4 TRBV28 - ASSFHGQARSEKLF
TRBJ2-7 TRBV6-6 - ASWPGQGREQY